This T cell receptor (beta chain) was sequenced during a study of response to subunit inactivated influenza vaccine listed by TCRdb under 2018. Turning to the overall study: Deep quantitative profiling of the T cell receptor repertoire was used in the study to follow responses to a trivalent subunit inactivated influenza vaccine.

Ends trimmed: V by 0 bases, J by 4 bases; bases unmatched to a gene: 7. The CDR3, cysteine through phenylalanine, is 16 amino acids long. Only the CDR3 DNA is retained, 48 bases long and in frame from the first base. From a lookup of the germline V gene, CDR1 and CDR2 are LGHNA and YNFKEQ. Results and caveats for the whole study, not just this receptor: The authors suggested that each seasonal influenza vaccination may recruit only a limited number of new T cells.

Library preparation used RT-PCR. Sequencing was performed on an Illumina HiSeq 2500. Using fastp at Q25 and MiXCR, TCRdb reprocessed the public reads and kept productive beta chains. Rows are unified per CDR3 protein, each entry keeping the most common DNA and genes. In all, the sample holds about 190,000 distinct CDR3 sequences, and around an eighth of those were seen once. The ten largest clones represent roughly 24% of the sample. This clonotype was detected a few times. Its recognized antigen is unknown. One base away there is no much larger clone; base qualities are not given. This chain is built from TRBV4-2 and TRBJ2-3; 7 junctional bases match TRBD1. The source was CD8+ T cells sorted from PBMCs, collected less than 6 days after vaccination. This clonotype was obtained from a man aged 45 to 65 who received an inactivated influenza vaccine. Donor details come from another sample of the same person, matched by shared clones. The bases are TGTGCCAGCAGCCAAGATCTGGGGCAGGGGGCAGATACGCAGTATTTT. It encodes CASSQDLGQGADTQYF.